A single sample is the source of the 5 T cell receptor beta chains below, sequenced in a study of T cell changes during pregnancy in multiple sclerosis. Using immunoSEQ multiplex PCR, the repertoire was profiled, and TCRdb retains in-frame clones only, with some absent. The repertoire includes around 50,000 clones, 91% of them detected once, and roughly 1.2% sits in the top ten. The sample here was peripheral blood, taken after pregnancy. The receptors derive from a female donor in good health, enrolled as a control in a pregnancy study.

This chain joins TRBV5-1 and TRBJ2-5, with a tentative D call TRBD1 (6 bases). V lost 0 bases to trimming and J lost 0 bases, with 12 bases between them. This CDR3 region has 16 residues. The V gene's germline CDR1 is SGHRS and CDR2 YFSETQ. In nucleotides, the CDR3 is TGCGCCAGCAGCTTGGTAGGGACATTTTACCAAGAGACCCAGTACTTC. Translated: CASSLVGTFYQETQYF.

V is TRBV10-3 and J is TRBJ1-2; D unresolved. The ends were cut back, 10 bases at V and 8 bases at J, with 23 bases in the middle. CDR1 and CDR2 (germline): ENHRY, SYGVKD. The CDR3 spans 14 residues. Written as DNA, the CDR3 is TGTGCCACTAAAGGGAGCAGCGGGATGATCGGCTACACCTTC. This translates into CATKGSSGMIGYTF.

This clone is labeled medium-sized. V and J are TRBV2 and TRBJ2-4; the D gene is possibly TRBD2 (5 bases). CDR1 is SNHLY and CDR2 is FYNNEI in the germline V gene. The CDR3 covers 13 residues. The V and J ends lost 10 bases and 0 bases respectively, with 10 bases between them. Here the CDR3 reads CAITEGAKNIQYF. The CDR3 DNA reads TGTGCCATCACCGAGGGAGCCAAAAACATTCAGTACTTC.

This clone was seen only once. The V and J genes are TRBV25-1 and TRBJ1-2; the match to TRBD1 covers 7 bases. Germline lookup yields CDR1 MGHDK and CDR2 SYGVNS. V shed 4 bases and J 2 bases; nucleotides not matched to a gene: 4. The CDR3 is 14 amino acids. CDR3 sequence (DNA): TGTGCCAGCAGTGGACAGGGATCCAACTATGGCTACACCTTC. Protein product: CASSGQGSNYGYTF.

The CDR3 nucleotides are TGCGCCAGCAGCCACGGGACAGGGGGCAAAACGCAGCCCCAGCATTTT. It specifies CASSHGTGGKTQPQHF. This chain uses TRBV4-1 with TRBJ1-5, with 12 bases lining up with TRBD1. The CDR3 contains 16 residues. CDR1 is MGHRA, CDR2 YSYEKL, per germline. Trimming took 3 bases from V and 7 from J; bases not matched to a gene: 7.